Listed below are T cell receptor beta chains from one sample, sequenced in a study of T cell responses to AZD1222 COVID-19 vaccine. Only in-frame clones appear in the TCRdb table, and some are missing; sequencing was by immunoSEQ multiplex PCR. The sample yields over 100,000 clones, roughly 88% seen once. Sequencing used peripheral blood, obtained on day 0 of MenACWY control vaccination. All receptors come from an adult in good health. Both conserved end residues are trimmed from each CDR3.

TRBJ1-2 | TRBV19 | ASRMDRDGYT
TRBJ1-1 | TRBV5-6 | ASSLGRVTEAF
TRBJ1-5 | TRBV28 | ATKGGSQPQH
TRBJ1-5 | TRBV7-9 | ASSAGGGNQPQH
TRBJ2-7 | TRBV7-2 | ASSRRDRAYEQY
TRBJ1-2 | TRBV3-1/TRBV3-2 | ASSQDDLGVSYGYT
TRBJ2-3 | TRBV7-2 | ASSLVPGELADTQY
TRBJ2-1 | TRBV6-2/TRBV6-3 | ASSYGGPYNEQF
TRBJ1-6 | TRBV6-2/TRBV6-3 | ASSLGTGRTPLH
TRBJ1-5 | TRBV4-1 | ASSQDLTAGRNQPQH
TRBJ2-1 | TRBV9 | ASSQPAGVIAGTFYNEQF
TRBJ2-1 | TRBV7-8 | ASSLAVSGGIDLGNEQF